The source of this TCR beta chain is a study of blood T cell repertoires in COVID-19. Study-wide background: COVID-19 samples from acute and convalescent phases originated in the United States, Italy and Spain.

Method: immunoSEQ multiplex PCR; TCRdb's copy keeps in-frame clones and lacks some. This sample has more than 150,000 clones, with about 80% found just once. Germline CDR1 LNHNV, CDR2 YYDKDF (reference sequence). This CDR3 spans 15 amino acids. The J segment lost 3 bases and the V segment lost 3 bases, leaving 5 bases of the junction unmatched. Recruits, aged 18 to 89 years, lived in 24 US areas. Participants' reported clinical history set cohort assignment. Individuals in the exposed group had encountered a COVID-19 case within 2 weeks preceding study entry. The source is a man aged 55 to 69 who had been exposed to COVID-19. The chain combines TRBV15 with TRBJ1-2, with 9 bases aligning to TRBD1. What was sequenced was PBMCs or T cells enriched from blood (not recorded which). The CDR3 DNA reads TGTGCCACCAGCAGGACGGACAGGGGCCACTATGGCTACACCTTC. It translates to CATSRTDRGHYGYTF.